Listed here are 23 T cell receptor beta chains from one sample, sequenced in a study of shared clonotypes between healthy human individuals. Clones were sequenced by immunoSEQ multiplex PCR, and TCRdb holds only the in-frame ones, with some missing. The table shows hundreds of thousands of clones, with around 96% occurring only once. Selected positively for CCR7 and CD45RO-negative, naive CD8 cells excluded terminally differentiated effector memory CD45RA+ cells. Sequenced sample: naive CD8+ T cells sorted from blood. These receptor sequences come from a woman in her 30s in good health.

The chain uses TRBV21-1 and TRBJ2-7. TRBV21-1 is reported as a pseudogene. The CDR3 has 19 residues. The CDR3 nucleotides read TGTGCCAGCAGCAAAGATGGATTTCTGGGGGGCTTGAGCTCCTACGAGCAGTACTTC. The encoded protein is CASSKDGFLGGLSSYEQYF.

This sequence joins TRBV9 and TRBJ1-2; 7 positions match TRBD1. Unmatched junction bases numbered 4, after V lost 0 bases and J lost 2 bases. The length of the CDR3 is 15 residues. The germline V gene encodes CDR1 SGDLS and CDR2 YYNGEE. The DNA for the CDR3 is TGTGCCAGCAGCGTAGCGATACAGGGGAACTATGGCTACACCTTC. It specifies CASSVAIQGNYGYTF.

This sequence joins TRBV4-1 and TRBJ1-1; the D is unclear. V lost 1 base to trimming and J lost 7 bases, with 10 bases between them. The CDR3 sequence is 13 residues long. Germline V gives CDR1 MGHRA, CDR2 YSYEKL. The CDR3 bases are TGCGCCAGCAGCCAAGCAGGAGTAGGTGAAGCTTTCTTT. Translation gives CASSQAGVGEAFF.

The J gene is TRBJ2-1, the V gene TRBV28; D is possibly TRBD1 (5 bases). Germline V CDR1 and CDR2: MDHEN, SYDVKM. The ends were cut back, 5 bases at V and 5 bases at J, with 10 bases in the middle. The CDR3 runs to 13 residues. The CDR3 region is CASSHLDNNEQFF. CDR3 coding DNA: TGTGCCAGCAGTCATCTGGACAACAATGAGCAGTTCTTC. Full variable domain (remainder filled in from reference TRBV28 and TRBJ2-1): DVKVTQSSRYLVKRTGEKVFLECVQDMDHENMFWYRQDPGLGLRLIYFSYDVKMKEKGDIPEGYSVSREKKERFSLILESASTNQTSMYLCASSHLDNNEQFFGPGTRLTVL.

Only one count was recorded for this clone. The chain combines TRBV6-1 with TRBJ2-1; no reliable D call. The V gene lost 7 bases and the J gene lost 0 bases, with 10 bases spanning the gap. CDR3 size: 14 residues. Germline V gene lookup returns CDR1 MNHNS and CDR2 SASEGT. The DNA for the CDR3 is TGTGCCAGCATTAAGCCCTCCTCCTACAATGAGCAGTTCTTC. Protein sequence: CASIKPSSYNEQFF.

The chain links TRBV18 to TRBJ1-5; TRBD1 aligns across 12 bases. Germline V gene data show CDR1 as KGHSH and CDR2 as LQKENI. V was clipped by 3 bases and J by 6 bases; unmatched bases: 12. This CDR3 comprises 18 residues. The CDR3 spells CASSPVPGQGAQGQPQHF. CDR3 bases: TGTGCCAGCTCACCTGTCCCGGGACAGGGGGCGCAAGGTCAGCCCCAGCATTTT.

The chain carries TRBV28 and TRBJ2-1; either TRBD1 or TRBD2 may fit D (5 bases each). Germline V gives CDR1 MDHEN, CDR2 SYDVKM. V lost 8 bases, J lost 3 bases, and 17 bases lay in between. This CDR3 spans 15 amino acids. The CDR3 DNA is TGTGCCAGCGGGAACCGGGGCTCGAGCTACAATGAGCAGTTCTTC. Its protein is CASGNRGSSYNEQFF.

The genes are TRBV9 and TRBJ2-3; 8 bases match TRBD2. Per the germline V gene, CDR1 is SGDLS and CDR2 is YYNGEE. J was trimmed by 4 bases and V by 5 bases; bases with no gene match: 9. CDR3 length: 15 residues. CDR3 in amino acids: CASSISGNGADTQYF. In DNA, the CDR3 is TGTGCCAGCAGTATTAGCGGGAATGGGGCAGATACGCAGTATTTT.

This clone appeared a single time. The V call is TRBV27, the J call TRBJ2-5, with D perhaps TRBD1 (5 bases). CDR3 size: 15 residues. Trimming cost V 0 bases and J 1 base, with 9 bases left between them. The germline V gene has CDR1 MNHEY and CDR2 SMNVEV (reference sequence). The CDR3 DNA follows: TGTGCCAGCAGTTTATCATCAGGGATCCAAGAGACCCAGTACTTC. This gives the protein CASSLSSGIQETQYF.

The chain links TRBV7-6 to TRBJ2-5; a weak D match, TRBD2 (6 bases). The V gene's germline CDR1 is SGHVS and CDR2 FNYEAQ. The CDR3 has 16 amino acids. With 5 bases removed from V and 2 bases from J, the gap between germline ends came to 18 bases. The CDR3 here is CASSLGLRASQETQYF. The CDR3 nucleotides read TGTGCCAGCAGCCTGGGACTGAGGGCGTCACAAGAGACCCAGTACTTC.

CDR3 sequence (DNA): TGTGCCAGCAGCTTCGGACAGACCTACGAGCAGTACTTC. Translation: CASSFGQTYEQYF. The rearrangement links TRBV7-6 to TRBJ2-7; a weak D match, TRBD1 (6 bases). Per the germline V gene, CDR1 is SGHVS and CDR2 is FNYEAQ. This CDR3 has 13 amino acids. Trimming removed 3 bases at V and 2 bases at J, with 8 bases between.

The rearrangement links TRBV11-2 to TRBJ1-1, with D unresolved. Germline loops: CDR1 SGHAT, CDR2 FQNNGV. This CDR3 contains 13 residues. With 5 bases removed from V and 3 bases from J, the gap between germline ends came to 10 bases. CDR3 DNA sequence: TGTGCCAGCAGCCCACTAGGCTACACTGAAGCTTTCTTT. This codes for CASSPLGYTEAFF.

This rearrangement joins TRBV5-4 to TRBJ1-1; D possibly corresponds to TRBD1 (6 bases). Germline V gene lookup returns CDR1 SGHNT and CDR2 YYREEE (reference sequence). V shed 6 bases and J shed 4 bases, with 13 bases lying between them. The CDR3 extends over 13 amino acids. This CDR3 reads CASKPQGSTEAFF. In DNA, the CDR3 is TGTGCCAGCAAACCCCAGGGGAGCACTGAAGCTTTCTTT.

The genes are TRBV5-6 and TRBJ1-1; D perhaps matches TRBD1 (5 bases). The CDR3 consists of 16 residues. CDR1 is SGHDT and CDR2 is YYEEEE in the germline V gene. The V gene lost 3 bases and the J gene lost 3 bases, with 18 bases spanning the gap. The CDR3 loop is CASSSGGWGRDTEAFF. CDR3 coding DNA: TGTGCCAGCAGCTCCGGAGGGTGGGGCAGAGACACTGAAGCTTTCTTT.

The chain joins TRBV6-1 to TRBJ2-1; D remains unclear. The CDR3 loop spans 12 amino acids. The V and J ends lost 6 bases and 0 bases respectively, with 3 bases between them. CDR1 MNHNS and CDR2 SASEGT come from the germline V gene. The CDR3 DNA reads as TGTGCCAGCAGCAACTCCTACAATGAGCAGTTCTTC. Its protein product is CASSNSYNEQFF.

This chain joins TRBV9 and TRBJ2-7; a possible D gene is TRBD1 (6 bases). In germline, CDR1 is SGDLS, CDR2 YYNGEE. V was trimmed by 4 bases and J by 5 bases, leaving 13 bases between them. CDR3 length: 13 residues. In nucleotides, the CDR3 is TGTGCCAGCAGCCGGGACATCTTGGACGAGCAGTACTTC. It translates to CASSRDILDEQYF. Supplemented by reference TRBV9 and TRBJ2-7, the full variable domain reads DSGVTQTPKHLITATGQRVTLRCSPRSGDLSVYWYQQSLDQGLQFLIQYYNGEERAKGNILERFSAQQFPDLHSELNLSSLELGDSALYFCASSRDILDEQYFGPGTRLTVT.

Only one count was recorded for this clone. The chain uses TRBV5-6 and TRBJ1-2; no firm D call. V was cut by 4 bases and J by 0 bases, with 13 bases left in between. The V gene's germline CDR1 is SGHDT and CDR2 YYEEEE. This CDR3 comprises 15 residues. The CDR3 bases are TGTGCCAGCAGCCCTGGGGATTGGTCTAACTATGGCTACACCTTC. It encodes CASSPGDWSNYGYTF.

The chain couples TRBV19 to TRBJ1-5; D gene unclear. V lost 3 bases and J 2 bases, leaving 11 bases between the germline ends. This CDR3 has 15 residues. Germline CDR1 LNHDA, CDR2 SQIVND (reference sequence). DNA for the CDR3: TGTGCCAGTAGTATTAGCGGTCCGGGCAATCAGCCCCAGCATTTT. Protein sequence: CASSISGPGNQPQHF.

This clone was counted once. The J gene is TRBJ2-2, the V gene TRBV19; D is perhaps TRBD2 (6 bases). The V end was cut by 3 bases, the J end by 5 bases, with 10 bases between. Germline values: CDR1 LNHDA, CDR2 SQIVND (reference sequence). The CDR3 has 14 amino acids. The CDR3 region is CASSIAAGTGELFF. As DNA, the CDR3 is TGTGCCAGTAGTATTGCCGCGGGGACCGGGGAGCTGTTTTTT.

This chain uses TRBV6-1 with TRBJ2-1, with 10 bases matching TRBD2. The CDR3 runs 18 residues. Per germline, CDR1 MNHNS and CDR2 SASEGT. The V gene end was trimmed by 4 bases and the J gene end by 2 bases; junction bases not matched to a gene: 11. DNA of the CDR3: TGTGCCAGCAGTGGGACTAGCGGTCAACGGAGGCCCTACAATGAGCAGTTCTTC. Amino acid sequence: CASSGTSGQRRPYNEQFF.

This rearrangement joins TRBV28 to TRBJ2-1; 10 bases are a match to TRBD2. Germline V gene data show CDR1 as MDHEN and CDR2 as SYDVKM. Trimming cost V 4 bases and J 1 base; bases outside gene matches: 16. This CDR3 region has 20 residues. CDR3 sequence: CASSYPAPLAGENSYNEQFF. CDR3 nucleotides: TGTGCCAGCAGTTACCCCGCCCCGCTAGCGGGAGAGAATTCCTACAATGAGCAGTTCTTC.

The rearrangement uses TRBV2 and TRBJ1-1; D is unclear. The CDR3 sequence is 12 residues long. V was trimmed by 8 bases and J by 8 bases, leaving 15 bases between them. Germline-derived CDR1 and CDR2 are SNHLY and FYNNEI. The CDR3 spells CASGLRRWEAFF. The CDR3 bases are TGTGCCAGCGGGCTCCGGCGTTGGGAAGCTTTCTTT.

The chain employs TRBV27 and TRBJ2-4; the match to TRBD1 covers 10 bases. After removal of 5 bases from V and 9 bases from J, the junction contained 7 bases not matched to a gene. CDR1 and CDR2 (germline): MNHEY, SMNVEV (reference sequence). This CDR3 is built from 14 residues. The DNA of the CDR3 is TGTGCCAGCAGTGCGGACAGGGGGGTCGGCATTCAGTACTTC. It codes for CASSADRGVGIQYF.